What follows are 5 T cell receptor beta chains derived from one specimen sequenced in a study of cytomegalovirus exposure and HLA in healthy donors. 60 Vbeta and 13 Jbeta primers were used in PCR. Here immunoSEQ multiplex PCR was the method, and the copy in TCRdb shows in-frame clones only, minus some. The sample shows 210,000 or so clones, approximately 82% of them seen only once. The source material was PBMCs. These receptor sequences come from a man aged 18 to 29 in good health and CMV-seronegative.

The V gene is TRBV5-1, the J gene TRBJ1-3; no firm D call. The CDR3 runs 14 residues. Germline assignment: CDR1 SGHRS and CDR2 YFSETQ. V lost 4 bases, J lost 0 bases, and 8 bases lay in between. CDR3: CASSPEGSGNTIYF. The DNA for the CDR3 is TGCGCCAGCAGCCCGGAGGGCTCTGGAAACACCATATATTTT.

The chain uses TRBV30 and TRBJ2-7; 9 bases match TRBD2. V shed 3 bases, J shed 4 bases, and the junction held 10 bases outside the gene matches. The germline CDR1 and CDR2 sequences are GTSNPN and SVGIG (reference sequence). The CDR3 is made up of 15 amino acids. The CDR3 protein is CAWRKGSGSIYEQYF. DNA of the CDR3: TGTGCCTGGAGAAAGGGTAGCGGGAGTATATACGAGCAGTACTTC.

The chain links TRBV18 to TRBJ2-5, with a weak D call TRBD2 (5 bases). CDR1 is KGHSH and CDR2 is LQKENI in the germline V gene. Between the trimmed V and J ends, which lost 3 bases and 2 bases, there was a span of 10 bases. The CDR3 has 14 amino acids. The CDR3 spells CASSPGAVQETQYF. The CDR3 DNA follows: TGTGCCAGCTCACCGGGAGCAGTACAAGAGACCCAGTACTTC.

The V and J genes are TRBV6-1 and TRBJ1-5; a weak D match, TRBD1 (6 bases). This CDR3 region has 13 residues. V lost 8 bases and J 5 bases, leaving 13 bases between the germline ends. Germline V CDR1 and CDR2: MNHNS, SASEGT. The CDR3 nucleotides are TGTGCCAGCTGTAACAGGGTTGATCAGCCCCAGCATTTT. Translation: CASCNRVDQPQHF.

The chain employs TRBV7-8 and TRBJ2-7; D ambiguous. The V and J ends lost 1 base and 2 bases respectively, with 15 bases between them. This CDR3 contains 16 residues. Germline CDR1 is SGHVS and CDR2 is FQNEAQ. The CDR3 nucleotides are TGTGCCAGCAGCTTAGGAGGATCAAGAACCCCCTACGAGCAGTACTTC. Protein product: CASSLGGSRTPYEQYF.